This T cell receptor beta chain appears in the sequencing data of a study of T cell responses to AZD1222 COVID-19 vaccine. General study findings and limits: With two AZD1222 doses given, Spike-specific TCR breadth and depth both rose. The donor cohort was predominantly white British with a female majority, and clonal diversity may have been underestimated.

Clones were sequenced by immunoSEQ multiplex PCR, and TCRdb holds only the in-frame ones, with some missing. The table has 40,000 to 50,000 clones, roughly 88% seen once. As to this clone: Antigen unknown.

J lost 0 bases, V lost 3 bases, and 9 bases had no gene match. The CDR3 is 17 residues long. The germline V gene encodes CDR1 LNHDA and CDR2 SQIVND (reference sequence). The receptor was isolated from an adult who received the AZD1222 COVID-19 vaccine. The specimen comprised peripheral blood, sampled 28 days after the second AZD1222 dose. This sequence joins TRBV19 and TRBJ1-1; TRBD1 matches 8 bases. The CDR3 region has the DNA TGTGCCAGTAGTATCTTGCAGGGGGCGGGGGTGAACACTGAAGCTTTCTTT. Protein product: CASSILQGAGVNTEAFF.